These 6 T cell receptor beta chains originate from one sample sequenced in a study of blood T cell repertoires in COVID-19. Sequencing used immunoSEQ multiplex PCR; TCRdb keeps in-frame clones, though not all of them. The repertoire holds 200,000 to 250,000 clones, about four fifths seen once, with approximately 1.4% in the top ten. The sample taken for sequencing was PBMCs or T cells enriched from blood (not recorded which). These receptors all come from a woman aged 40 to 55 with acute COVID-19.

This clone was observed once. V gene TRBV9 combines with J gene TRBJ2-3; no clear D gene. Looked up from germline, CDR1 is SGDLS and CDR2 is YYNGEE. Trimming removed 4 bases from V and 4 bases from J, with 7 bases in between. The CDR3 consists of 12 residues. The CDR3 spells CASSPLPDTQYF. The CDR3 DNA reads TGTGCCAGCAGCCCACTCCCAGATACGCAGTATTTT.

The V call is TRBV11-1, the J call TRBJ2-3; TRBD1 agrees at 10 bases. Germline loops: CDR1 SGHAT, CDR2 FQDESV (reference sequence). This CDR3 has 14 residues. V shed 4 bases and J 6 bases; nucleotides not matched to a gene: 4. The CDR3 sequence: CASSSSGQGDTQYF. Written as DNA, the CDR3 is TGTGCCAGCAGCTCATCGGGACAGGGGGATACGCAGTATTTT.

This chain links TRBV12-3 or TRBV12-4 with TRBJ1-2, with D possibly being TRBD1 (6 bases). The CDR3 length is 13 residues. Trimming pared 3 bases from V and 4 bases from J, leaving 9 bases between. Here the CDR3 DNA reads TGTGCCAGCAGTTTTGGGGGCATCTATGGCTACACCTTC. This encodes CASSFGGIYGYTF.

The chain recombines TRBV28 with TRBJ1-1; 8 nucleotides align to TRBD1. Germline V gene data show CDR1 as MDHEN and CDR2 as SYDVKM. Germline trimming cut 4 bases from V and 4 bases from J; bases unmatched to any gene: 8. This CDR3 spans 15 amino acids. The CDR3 spells CASSSTGQGRTEAFF. The DNA for the CDR3 is TGTGCCAGCAGTTCTACTGGACAGGGACGCACTGAAGCTTTCTTT.

In its sample, this clone was seen once. CDR3 nucleotide sequence: TGTGCCAGTAGCCCATCTACCGGGACAGGGATTGAGCAGTTCTTC. Its translation: CASSPSTGTGIEQFF. The V call is TRBV19, the J call TRBJ2-1; TRBD1 matches 9 bases. The CDR3 is 15 residues long. Trimming at V came to 6 bases and at J to 9 bases, leaving 12 bases not matched to a gene. CDR1 is LNHDA, CDR2 SQIVND, per germline (reference sequence).

The V call is TRBV19, the J call TRBJ2-3; 8 positions agree with TRBD1. The CDR3 loop spans 16 amino acids. Germline V gene lookup returns CDR1 LNHDA and CDR2 SQIVND (reference sequence). The V and J ends lost 7 bases and 4 bases, in that order; junction bases with no gene match: 13. In DNA, the CDR3 is TGTGCCAGTACCAGCACGGCAGGGGGCATCGCAGATACGCAGTATTTT. This gives the protein CASTSTAGGIADTQYF.